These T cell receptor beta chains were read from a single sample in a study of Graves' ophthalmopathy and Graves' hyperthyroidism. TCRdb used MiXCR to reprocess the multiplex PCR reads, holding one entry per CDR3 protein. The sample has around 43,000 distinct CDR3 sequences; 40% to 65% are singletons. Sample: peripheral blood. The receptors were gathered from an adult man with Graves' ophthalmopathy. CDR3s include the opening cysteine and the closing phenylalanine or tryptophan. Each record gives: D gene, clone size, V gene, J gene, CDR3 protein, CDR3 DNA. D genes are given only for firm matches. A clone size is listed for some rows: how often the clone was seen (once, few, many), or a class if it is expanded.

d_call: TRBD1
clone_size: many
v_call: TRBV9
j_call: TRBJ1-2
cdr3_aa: CASSARRDRGGYTF
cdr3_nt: TGTGCCAGCAGCGCCCGCCGGGACAGAGGGGGCTACACCTTC

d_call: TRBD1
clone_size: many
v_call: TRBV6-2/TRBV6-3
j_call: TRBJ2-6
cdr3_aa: CASSLTGDSGANVLTF
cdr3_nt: TGTGCCAGCAGCTTAACAGGGGACTCTGGGGCCAACGTCCTGACTTTC

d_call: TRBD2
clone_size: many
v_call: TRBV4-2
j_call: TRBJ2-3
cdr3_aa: CASSPSGQPTDTQYF
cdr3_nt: TGTGCCAGCAGCCCTAGCGGACAACCCACAGATACGCAGTATTTT

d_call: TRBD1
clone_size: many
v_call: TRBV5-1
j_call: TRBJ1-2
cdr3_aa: CASSGTAEGYGYTF
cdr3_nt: TGCGCCAGCAGCGGGACAGCGGAGGGCTATGGCTACACCTTC

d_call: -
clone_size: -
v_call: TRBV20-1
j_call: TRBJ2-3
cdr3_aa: CSAYPGLGGADTQYF
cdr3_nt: TGCAGTGCTTATCCAGGACTAGGGGGGGCAGATACGCAGTATTTT

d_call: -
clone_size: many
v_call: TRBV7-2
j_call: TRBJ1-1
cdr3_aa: CASSLDRSNTEAFF
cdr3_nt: TGTGCCAGCAGCTTAGACAGATCGAACACTGAAGCTTTCTTT

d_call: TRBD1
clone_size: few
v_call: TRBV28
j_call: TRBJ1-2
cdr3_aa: CASSSPGQGGVNYGYTF
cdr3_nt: TGTGCCAGCAGTTCCCCGGGACAGGGGGGGGTTAACTATGGCTACACCTTC

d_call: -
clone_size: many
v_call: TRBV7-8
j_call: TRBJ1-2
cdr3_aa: CASSLGPNRGYTF
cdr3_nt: TGTGCCAGCAGCCTGGGTCCGAACCGGGGCTACACCTTC

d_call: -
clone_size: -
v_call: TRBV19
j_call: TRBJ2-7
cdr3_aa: CAWSAGGLTPFYEQYF
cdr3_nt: TGTGCCTGGAGTGCCGGGGGACTTACCCCCTTCTACGAGCAGTACTTC

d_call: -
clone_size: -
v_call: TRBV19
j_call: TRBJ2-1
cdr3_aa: CASKYGSVYNEQFF
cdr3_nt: TGTGCCAGTAAGTACGGTTCGGTGTACAATGAGCAGTTCTTC

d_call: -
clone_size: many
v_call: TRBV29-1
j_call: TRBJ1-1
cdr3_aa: CSVLGGTGLGGDTEAFF
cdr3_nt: TGCAGCGTCCTGGGGGGTACAGGGTTAGGTGGTGACACTGAAGCTTTCTTT

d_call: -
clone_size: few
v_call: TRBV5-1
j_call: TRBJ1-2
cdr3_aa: CASSSTTGSLWGYTF
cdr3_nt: TGCGCCAGCAGCTCAACTACCGGATCTCTATGGGGCTACACCTTC

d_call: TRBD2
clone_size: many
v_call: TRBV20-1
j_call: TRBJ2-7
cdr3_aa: CSARDRAGGPLEQYF
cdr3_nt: TGCAGTGCTAGAGATAGGGCGGGAGGGCCTCTCGAGCAGTACTTC

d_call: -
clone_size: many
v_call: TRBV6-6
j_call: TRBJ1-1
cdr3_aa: CASREGGLNTEAFF
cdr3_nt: TGTGCCAGCCGGGAGGGTGGTTTGAACACTGAAGCTTTCTTT

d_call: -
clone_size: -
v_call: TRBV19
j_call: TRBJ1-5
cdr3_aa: CASSLGTSSNQPQHF
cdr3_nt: TGTGCCAGTAGCTTAGGGACATCTAGCAATCAGCCCCAGCATTTT

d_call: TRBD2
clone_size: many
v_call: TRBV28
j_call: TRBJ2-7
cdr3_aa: CATRSSGRTYEQYF
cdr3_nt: TGTGCCACCCGTTCCAGCGGGAGGACTTACGAGCAGTACTTC

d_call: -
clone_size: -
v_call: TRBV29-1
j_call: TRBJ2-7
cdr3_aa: CRLTRGTYEQYF
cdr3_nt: TGCAGACTAACTCGGGGGACCTACGAGCAGTACTTC

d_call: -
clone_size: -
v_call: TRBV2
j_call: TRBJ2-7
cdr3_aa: CASSTGRGYEQYF
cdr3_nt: TGTGCCAGCAGTACTGGCAGAGGCTACGAGCAGTACTTC

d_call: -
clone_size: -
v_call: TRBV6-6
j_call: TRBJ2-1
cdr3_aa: CASSPRQHNGQVF
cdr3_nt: TGTGCCAGCAGTCCGAGACAGCACAATGGGCAGGTCTTC

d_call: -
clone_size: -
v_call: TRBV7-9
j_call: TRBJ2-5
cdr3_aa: CASSSGRGQETQHF
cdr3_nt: TGTGCCAGCAGTTCCGGACGGGGCCAAGAGACCCAGCACTTC

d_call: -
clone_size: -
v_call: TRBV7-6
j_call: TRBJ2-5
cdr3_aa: CASSLGGPAQYF
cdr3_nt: TGTGCCAGCAGCTTAGGGGGCCCGGCCCAGTACTTC

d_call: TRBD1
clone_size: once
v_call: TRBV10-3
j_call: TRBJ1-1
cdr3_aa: CAISERDRKAFF
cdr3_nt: TGTGCCATCAGTGAAAGGGACAGGAAAGCTTTCTTT

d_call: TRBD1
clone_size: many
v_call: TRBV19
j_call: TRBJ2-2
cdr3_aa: CASSIGGQGAGELFF
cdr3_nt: TGTGCCAGTAGTATAGGCGGACAGGGGGCCGGGGAGCTGTTTTTT

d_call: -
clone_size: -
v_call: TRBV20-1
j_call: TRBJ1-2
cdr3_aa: CSAPGIYEQGFNYGYTF
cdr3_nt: TGCAGTGCTCCAGGGATCTACGAGCAGGGGTTTAACTATGGCTACACCTTC

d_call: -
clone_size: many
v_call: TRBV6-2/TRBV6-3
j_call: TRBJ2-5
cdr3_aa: CASSYATSVGTQYF
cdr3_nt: TGTGCCAGCAGTTACGCGACCTCCGTTGGGACCCAGTACTTC

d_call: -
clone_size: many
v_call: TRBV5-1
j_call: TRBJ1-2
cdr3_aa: CASSLDRLFGYTF
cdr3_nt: TGCGCCAGCAGCTTGGACAGGTTGTTTGGCTACACCTTC

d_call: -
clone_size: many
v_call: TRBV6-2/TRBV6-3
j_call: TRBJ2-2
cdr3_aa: CASSTLNSNTGELFF
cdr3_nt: TGTGCCAGCAGTACGCTCAATTCGAACACCGGGGAGCTGTTTTTT

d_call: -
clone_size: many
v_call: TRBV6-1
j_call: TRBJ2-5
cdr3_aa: CASSEAGGKETQYF
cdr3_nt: TGTGCCAGCAGTGAAGCTGGGGGAAAAGAGACCCAGTACTTC